This T cell receptor (beta chain) originates from a study of spatial heterogeneity in lung cancer. Unique molecular identifiers tagged every individual TCR cDNA molecule. TCRdb re-analysed the 5' RACE reads in MiXCR, keeping a single row per CDR3 protein. The table shows around 70,000 distinct CDR3 sequences, with roughly 8.9% occurring only once. As to time point: blood at routine non-recurrence follow-up after resection. The CDR3 runs 15 residues. The clonotype comes from a female donor with early-stage non-small cell lung cancer. Sequenced here: PBMCs, sampled at follow-up. The V call is TRBV1, the J call TRBJ2-1; the listed D gene, TRBD2, was not tested against the DNA. TRBV1 is a recognized pseudogene. CDR3 nucleotide sequence: TGCACCAGCAGCCAGGCAGCGGGATTCATCAATGAGCAGTTCTTC. Translating it yields CTSSQAAGFINEQFF.